The 15 T cell receptor beta chains below were found in one sample sequenced in a study of tumor-infiltrating lymphocytes in localized non-small cell lung cancer. Clones were sequenced by immunoSEQ multiplex PCR, and TCRdb holds only the in-frame ones, with some missing. The repertoire has 9,000 to 15,000 clones, more than 75% of them found once; the top ten carry around a sixth. Sequenced sample: uninvolved lung tissue not adjacent to the tumor. The origin of the receptors is a human donor with non-small cell lung cancer.

This chain joins TRBV10-3 and TRBJ2-6; no firm D call. Trimming took off 2 bases at V and 2 bases at J, with 1 base between the two ends. The CDR3 is made up of 13 amino acids. CDR1 and CDR2 (germline): ENHRY, SYGVKD. This CDR3 is CAISEPGANVLTF. DNA for the CDR3: TGTGCCATCAGTGAGCCTGGGGCCAACGTCCTGACTTTC.

The chain joins TRBV25-1 to TRBJ2-1; 9 bases align to TRBD1. Germline trimming cut 4 bases from V and 8 bases from J; bases unmatched to any gene: 9. The CDR3 contains 15 residues. Germline V gene data show CDR1 as MGHDK and CDR2 as SYGVNS. The CDR3 DNA reads as TGTGCCAGCAGTGTCTTGGGACAGGGTGATCATGAGCAGTTCTTC. It specifies CASSVLGQGDHEQFF.

The rearrangement joins TRBV2 to TRBJ1-2, with D maybe TRBD1 (6 bases). The CDR3 extends over 15 amino acids. The V gene lost 3 bases and the J gene lost 0 bases, with 11 bases spanning the gap. Germline V gene data show CDR1 as SNHLY and CDR2 as FYNNEI. The CDR3 loop is CASSDGPGANYGYTF. CDR3 coding DNA: TGTGCCAGCAGTGACGGGCCAGGGGCTAACTATGGCTACACCTTC.

The genes are TRBV6-4 and TRBJ2-3; D is possibly TRBD2 (7 bases). This CDR3 is built from 16 residues. V was clipped by 5 bases and J by 0 bases, with 15 bases between them. Per germline, CDR1 MRHNA and CDR2 SNTAGT. CDR3 nucleotide sequence: TGTGCCAGCAGTCCCTCAGGGGAGGGAAGCACAGATACGCAGTATTTT. Its translation is CASSPSGEGSTDTQYF.

Comment on this clone: This CDR3 is also generated by other DNA sequences in the sample. The rearrangement links TRBV20-1 to TRBJ2-7, with D maybe TRBD1 (5 bases). CDR1 and CDR2 (germline): DFQATT, SNEGSKA (reference sequence). CDR3 length equals 11 residues. Trimming cost V 6 bases and J 3 bases, with 9 bases left between them. CDR3 sequence: CSATEYYEQYF. The CDR3 region has the DNA TGCAGTGCGACAGAGTACTACGAGCAGTACTTC.

V is TRBV4-1 and J is TRBJ2-7, with D possibly TRBD2 on 6 matching bases. V dropped 1 base and J dropped 1 base, with 14 bases sitting between them. The CDR3 runs to 16 residues. Germline CDR1 and CDR2: MGHRA and YSYEKL. In DNA form, the CDR3 reads TGCGCCAGCAGCCAAGGTGGCGCGGGGAAATCCTACGAGCAGTACTTC. As protein: CASSQGGAGKSYEQYF.

Points on this clone: Because the CDR3 is missing its conserved closing phenylalanine or tryptophan, this is likely a read error. This chain uses TRBV7-6 with TRBJ1-2, with D possibly being TRBD1 (6 bases). The ends were cut back, 8 bases at V and 8 bases at J, with 18 bases in the middle. The CDR3 covers 13 residues. Looked up from germline, CDR1 is SGHVS and CDR2 is FNYEAQ. The CDR3 bases are TGTGCCAGCTCAGCCAGGGCAGGGGACGGCTACACCCTC. Protein sequence: CASSARAGDGYTL.

This chain connects TRBV29-1 to TRBJ2-5; 9 bases agree with TRBD1. Germline CDR1 and CDR2: SQVTM and ANQGSEA. V dropped 2 bases and J dropped 5; count of bases not matched to a gene: 18. The CDR3 totals 18 residues. CDR3 bases: TGCAGCGTTGAATTGGGGACAGGGTCGGGTGGGCATAGTGAGACCCAGTACTTC. It encodes CSVELGTGSGGHSETQYF.

This chain joins TRBV19 and TRBJ1-1; D is possibly TRBD1 (6 bases). Germline V gene sequence: CDR1 LNHDA, CDR2 SQIVND (reference sequence). The CDR3 is made up of 15 amino acids. V lost 5 bases, J lost 5 bases, and 18 bases lay in between. CDR3 nucleotide sequence: TGTGCCAGTAGTTCCCGGACAGCTCGACAGACTGAAGCTTTCTTT. Translating gives CASSSRTARQTEAFF.

The chain links TRBV2 to TRBJ1-2; D not certain. The CDR3 runs 11 residues. Trimming took off 6 bases at V and 6 bases at J, with 8 bases between the two ends. CDR1 is SNHLY and CDR2 is FYNNEI in the germline V gene. CDR3 region: CASSLSHGYTF. The CDR3 DNA reads as TGTGCCAGCAGCCTCTCCCATGGCTACACCTTC. The whole variable domain, remainder taken from reference TRBV2 and TRBJ1-2, is EPEVTQTPSHQVTQMGQEVILRCVPISNHLYFYWYRQILGQKVEFLVSFYNNEISEKSEIFDDQFSVERPDGSNFTLKIRSTKLEDSAMYFCASSLSHGYTFGSGTRLTVV.

The chain employs TRBV6-1 and TRBJ1-2, with D maybe TRBD1 (6 bases). V shed 1 base and J shed 0 bases, with 9 bases lying between them. This CDR3 is 15 amino acids long. Germline lookup yields CDR1 MNHNS and CDR2 SASEGT. The CDR3 coding sequence is TGTGCCAGCAGTGAAGGGTCAGGGGCTAACTATGGCTACACCTTC. This sequence encodes CASSEGSGANYGYTF.

This chain uses TRBV7-2 with TRBJ1-1, with 7 bases that match TRBD1. Trimming cost V 4 bases and J 8 bases; bases outside gene matches: 7. The germline V gene has CDR1 SGHTA and CDR2 FQGNSA. This CDR3 comprises 13 residues. The CDR3 nucleotides read TGTGCCAGCAGCTCGGACAGGCGGAGAGAAGCTTTCTTT. Translation gives CASSSDRRREAFF.

This chain joins TRBV5-1 and TRBJ2-2; D ambiguous. The CDR3 spans 15 residues. Germline V gene lookup returns CDR1 SGHRS and CDR2 YFSETQ. V was trimmed by 0 bases and J by 1 base, leaving 7 bases between them. The CDR3 loop reads CASSLEGGNTGELFF. The CDR3 DNA reads as TGCGCCAGCAGCTTGGAAGGTGGGAACACCGGGGAGCTGTTTTTT.

Written as DNA, the CDR3 is TGTGCCAGCAGCTTTAGGGCCTCCTACGAGCAGTACTTC. Its translation: CASSFRASYEQYF. V usage is TRBV7-2 and J usage is TRBJ2-7; D unclear. The CDR3 totals 13 residues. V lost 3 bases, J lost 0 bases, and 6 bases lay in between. Germline values: CDR1 SGHTA, CDR2 FQGNSA.

The chain recombines TRBV7-8 with TRBJ1-1; weak D call: TRBD1 (6 bases). Germline assignment: CDR1 SGHVS and CDR2 FQNEAQ. Trimming took 5 bases from V and 1 from J, leaving 20 bases between them. The CDR3 consists of 17 residues. The CDR3 DNA sequence: TGTGCCAGCAGCCCCCGGGCGGGGGGCGCGGGGAACACTGAAGCTTTCTTT. It encodes CASSPRAGGAGNTEAFF.